Listed here are 3 T cell receptor beta chains from one sample, sequenced in a study of Graves' ophthalmopathy and Graves' hyperthyroidism. RNA transcripts were the source from which TCR beta CDR3 regions were amplified. HTBI primers were employed in first-round RT-PCR, then a second-round multiplex PCR followed. TCRdb redid the calling of the multiplex PCR reads with MiXCR, one entry per CDR3 protein. The table includes 900,000 to 1,200,000 distinct CDR3 sequences, about 38% detected once. Sequenced: peripheral blood or thyroid tissue (not recorded which). The receptors here all came from an adult man with Graves' hyperthyroidism.

The V gene is TRBV9, the J gene TRBJ1-3; D is unclear. V gave up 2 bases and J gave up 2 bases, with 14 bases separating them. CDR3 size: 16 residues. In germline, CDR1 is SGDLS, CDR2 YYNGEE. In nucleotides, the CDR3 is TGTGCCAGCAGCGTTAGATCAGGAGGCGCTGGAAACACCATATATTTT. Translated, it gives CASSVRSGGAGNTIYF.

About this clonotype itself: One junction end disagrees with the germline gene, perhaps due to a read error. This chain uses TRBV12-3 or TRBV12-4 with TRBJ1-2; unclear D gene. The CDR3 is 13 residues long. The CDR3 loop is CASSLSENYGHTF. In DNA, the CDR3 is TGTGCCAGCAGTCTAAGCGAGAACTATGGCCACACCTTC.

This clonotype was seen many times. The V gene is TRBV5-1, the J gene TRBJ1-6; 7 nucleotides align to TRBD1. Germline V gives CDR1 SGHRS, CDR2 YFSETQ. Trimming removed 4 bases from V and 10 bases from J; junction bases left unmatched: 11. This CDR3 comprises 15 residues. The CDR3 DNA reads as TGCGCCAGCAGCGGGAGGACAGGAGGGGAATCACCCCTCCACTTT. Its protein product is CASSGRTGGESPLHF.